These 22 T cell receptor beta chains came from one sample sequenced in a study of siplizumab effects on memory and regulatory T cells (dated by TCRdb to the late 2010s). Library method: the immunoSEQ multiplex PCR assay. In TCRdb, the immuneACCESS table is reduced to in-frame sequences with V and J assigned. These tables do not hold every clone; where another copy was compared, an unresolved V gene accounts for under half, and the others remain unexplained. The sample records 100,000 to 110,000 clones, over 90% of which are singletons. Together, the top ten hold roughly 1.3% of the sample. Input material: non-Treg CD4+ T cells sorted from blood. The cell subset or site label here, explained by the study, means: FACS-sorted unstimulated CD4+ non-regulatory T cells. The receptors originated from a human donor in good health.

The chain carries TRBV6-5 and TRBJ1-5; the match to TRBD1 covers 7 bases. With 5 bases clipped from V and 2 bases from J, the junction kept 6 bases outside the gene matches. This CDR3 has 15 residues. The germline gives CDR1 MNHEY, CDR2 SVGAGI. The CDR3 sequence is CASSRQGGGNQPQHF. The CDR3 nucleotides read TGTGCCAGCAGTCGTCAGGGGGGGGGCAATCAGCCCCAGCATTTT.

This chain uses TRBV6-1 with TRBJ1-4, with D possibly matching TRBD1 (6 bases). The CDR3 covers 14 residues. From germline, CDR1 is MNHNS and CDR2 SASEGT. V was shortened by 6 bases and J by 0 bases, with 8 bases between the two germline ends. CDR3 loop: CASRKGATNEKLFF. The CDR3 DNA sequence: TGTGCCAGCAGAAAGGGGGCAACTAATGAAAAACTGTTTTTT.

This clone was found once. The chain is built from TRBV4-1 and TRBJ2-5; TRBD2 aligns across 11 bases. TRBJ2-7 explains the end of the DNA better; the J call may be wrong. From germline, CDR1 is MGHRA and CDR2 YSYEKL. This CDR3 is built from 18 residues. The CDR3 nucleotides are TGCGCCAGCAGCCAAGATCGGGTCACTAGCGGGAGTTTCGACGAGCAGTACTTC. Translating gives CASSQDRVTSGSFDEQYF.

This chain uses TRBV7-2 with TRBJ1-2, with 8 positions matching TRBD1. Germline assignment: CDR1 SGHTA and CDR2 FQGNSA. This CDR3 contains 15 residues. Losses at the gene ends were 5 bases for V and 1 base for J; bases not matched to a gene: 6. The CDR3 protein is CASSPDRGRNYGYTF. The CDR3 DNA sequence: TGTGCCAGCAGCCCAGACAGGGGACGTAACTATGGCTACACCTTC.

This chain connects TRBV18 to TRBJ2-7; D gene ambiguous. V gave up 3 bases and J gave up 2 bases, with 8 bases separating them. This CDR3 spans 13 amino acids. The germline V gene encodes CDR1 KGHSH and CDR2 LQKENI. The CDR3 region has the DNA TGTGCCAGCTCACCGATGGGAACCTACGAGCAGTACTTC. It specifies CASSPMGTYEQYF. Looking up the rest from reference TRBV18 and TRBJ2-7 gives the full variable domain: NAGVMQNPRHLVRRRGQEARLRCSPMKGHSHVYWYRQLPEEGLKFMVYLQKENIIDESGMPKERFSAEFPKEGPSILRIQQVVRGDSAAYFCASSPMGTYEQYFGPGTRLTVT.

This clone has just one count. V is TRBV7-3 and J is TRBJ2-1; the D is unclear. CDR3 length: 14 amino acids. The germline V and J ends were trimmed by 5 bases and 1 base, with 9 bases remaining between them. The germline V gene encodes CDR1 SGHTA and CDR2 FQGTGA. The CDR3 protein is CASSDDGSYNEQFF. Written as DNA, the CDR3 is TGTGCCAGCAGCGACGATGGTTCCTACAATGAGCAGTTCTTC.

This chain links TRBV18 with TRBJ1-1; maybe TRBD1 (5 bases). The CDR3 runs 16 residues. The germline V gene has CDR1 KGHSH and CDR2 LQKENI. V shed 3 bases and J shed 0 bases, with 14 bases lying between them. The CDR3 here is CASSPTIGVMNTEAFF. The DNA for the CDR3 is TGTGCCAGCTCACCTACCATAGGGGTCATGAACACTGAAGCTTTCTTT.

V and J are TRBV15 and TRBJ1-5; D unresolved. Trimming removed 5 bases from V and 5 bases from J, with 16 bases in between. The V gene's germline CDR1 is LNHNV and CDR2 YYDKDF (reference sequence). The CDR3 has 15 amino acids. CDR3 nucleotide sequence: TGTGCCACCAGCGAGAACTACATCGCGGATCAGCCCCAGCATTTT. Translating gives CATSENYIADQPQHF.

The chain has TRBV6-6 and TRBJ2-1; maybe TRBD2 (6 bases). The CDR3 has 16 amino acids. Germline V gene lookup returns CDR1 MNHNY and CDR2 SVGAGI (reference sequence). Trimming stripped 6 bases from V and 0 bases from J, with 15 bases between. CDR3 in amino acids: CASRNSGFSSYNEQFF. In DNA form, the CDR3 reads TGTGCCAGCAGAAATAGCGGATTTAGCTCCTACAATGAGCAGTTCTTC.

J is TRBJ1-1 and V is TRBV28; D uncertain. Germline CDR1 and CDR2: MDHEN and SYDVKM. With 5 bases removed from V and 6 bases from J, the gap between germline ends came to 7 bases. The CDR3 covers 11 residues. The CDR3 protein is CASSSRPEAFF. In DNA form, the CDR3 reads TGTGCCAGCAGTAGCCGGCCTGAAGCTTTCTTT.

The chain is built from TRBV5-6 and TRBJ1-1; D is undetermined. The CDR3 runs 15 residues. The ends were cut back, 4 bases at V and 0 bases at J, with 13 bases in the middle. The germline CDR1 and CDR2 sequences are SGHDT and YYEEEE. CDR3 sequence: CASSPVVSMNTEAFF. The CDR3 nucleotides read TGTGCCAGCAGCCCCGTGGTAAGCATGAACACTGAAGCTTTCTTT.

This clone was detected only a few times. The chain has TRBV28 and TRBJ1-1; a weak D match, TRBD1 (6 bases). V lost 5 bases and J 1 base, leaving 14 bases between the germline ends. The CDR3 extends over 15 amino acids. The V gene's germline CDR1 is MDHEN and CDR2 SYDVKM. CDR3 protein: CASSPSDRANTEAFF. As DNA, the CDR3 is TGTGCCAGCAGTCCCTCGGACAGAGCGAACACTGAAGCTTTCTTT.

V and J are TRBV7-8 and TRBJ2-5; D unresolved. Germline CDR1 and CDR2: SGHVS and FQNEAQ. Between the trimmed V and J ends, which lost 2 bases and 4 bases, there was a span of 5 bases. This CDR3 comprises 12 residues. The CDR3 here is CASSLNRETQYF. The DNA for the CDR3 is TGTGCCAGCAGCTTAAACAGAGAGACCCAGTACTTC. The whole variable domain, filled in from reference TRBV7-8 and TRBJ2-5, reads GAGVSQSPRYKVAKRGQDVALRCDPISGHVSLFWYQQALGQGPEFLTYFQNEAQLDKSGLPSDRFFAERPEGSVSTLKIQRTQQEDSAVYLCASSLNRETQYFGPGTRLLVL.

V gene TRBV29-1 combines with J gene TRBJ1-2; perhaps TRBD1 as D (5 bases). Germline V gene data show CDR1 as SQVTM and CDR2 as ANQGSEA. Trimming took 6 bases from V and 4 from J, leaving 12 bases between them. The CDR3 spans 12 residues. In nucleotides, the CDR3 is TGCAGCGTCTCCTGGGACTTCTATGGCTACACCTTC. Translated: CSVSWDFYGYTF.

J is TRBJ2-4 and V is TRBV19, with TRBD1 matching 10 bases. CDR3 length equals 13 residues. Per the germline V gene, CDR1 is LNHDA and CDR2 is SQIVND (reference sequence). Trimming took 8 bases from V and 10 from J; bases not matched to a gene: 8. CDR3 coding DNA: TGTGCCAGTGACGACCGGGACAGGGGAATTCAGTACTTC. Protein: CASDDRDRGIQYF.

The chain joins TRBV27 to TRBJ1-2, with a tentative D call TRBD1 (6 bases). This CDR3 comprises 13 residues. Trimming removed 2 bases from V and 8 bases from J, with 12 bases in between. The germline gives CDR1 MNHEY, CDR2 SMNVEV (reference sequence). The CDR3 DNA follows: TGTGCCAGCAGTTTACGGGGGGCAAGGGGCTACACCTTC. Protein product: CASSLRGARGYTF.

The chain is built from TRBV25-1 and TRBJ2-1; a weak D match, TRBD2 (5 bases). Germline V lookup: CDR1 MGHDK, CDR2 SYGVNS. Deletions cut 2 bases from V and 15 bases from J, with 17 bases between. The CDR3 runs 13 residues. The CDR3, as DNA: TGTGCCAGCAGTGAAGGTGGAGGACCTGAGGGGTTCTTC. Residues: CASSEGGGPEGFF.

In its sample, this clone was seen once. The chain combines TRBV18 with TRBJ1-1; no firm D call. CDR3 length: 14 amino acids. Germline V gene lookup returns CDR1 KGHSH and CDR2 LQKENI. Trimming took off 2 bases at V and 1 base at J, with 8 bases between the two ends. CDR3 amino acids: CASSPGRENTEAFF. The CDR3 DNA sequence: TGTGCCAGCTCACCAGGGCGGGAGAACACTGAAGCTTTCTTT.

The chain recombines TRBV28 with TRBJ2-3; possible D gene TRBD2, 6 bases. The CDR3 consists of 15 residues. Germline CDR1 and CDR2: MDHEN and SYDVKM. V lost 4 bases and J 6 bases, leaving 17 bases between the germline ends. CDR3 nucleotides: TGTGCCAGCAGTTCCCCGGGAGTCAGTATTGATACGCAGTATTTT. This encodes CASSSPGVSIDTQYF.

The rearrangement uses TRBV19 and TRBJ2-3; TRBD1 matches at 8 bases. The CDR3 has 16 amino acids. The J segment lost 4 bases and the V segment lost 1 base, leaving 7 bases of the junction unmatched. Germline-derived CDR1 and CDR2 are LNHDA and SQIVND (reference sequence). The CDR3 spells CASSIGTGGVADTQYF. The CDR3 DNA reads TGTGCCAGTAGTATAGGAACAGGGGGAGTCGCAGATACGCAGTATTTT.

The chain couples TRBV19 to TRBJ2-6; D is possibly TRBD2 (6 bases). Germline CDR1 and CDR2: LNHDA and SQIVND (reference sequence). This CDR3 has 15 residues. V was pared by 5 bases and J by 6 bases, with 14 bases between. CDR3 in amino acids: CASSFTGSPANVLTF. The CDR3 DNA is TGTGCCAGTAGTTTCACCGGGAGTCCGGCCAACGTCCTGACTTTC.

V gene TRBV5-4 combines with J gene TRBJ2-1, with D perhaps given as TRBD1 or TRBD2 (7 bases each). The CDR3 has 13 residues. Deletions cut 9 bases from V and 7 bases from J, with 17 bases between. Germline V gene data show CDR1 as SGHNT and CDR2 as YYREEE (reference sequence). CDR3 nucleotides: TGTGCCACAGGGGGGGGAGAGCCTAATGAGCAGTTCTTC. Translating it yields CATGGGEPNEQFF.